The 20 T cell receptor beta chains listed next were all sequenced from one sample in a study of T cell responses to AZD1222 COVID-19 vaccine. TCRdb keeps only in-frame clones here, not all; method: immunoSEQ multiplex PCR. The sample has about 110,000 clones, 85% to 90% seen once. The input for sequencing was peripheral blood, taken on day 0 of AZD1222 vaccination. These receptors were taken from an adult in good health.

This clone was seen a single time. The V call is TRBV30, the J call TRBJ1-5; D is uncertain. This CDR3 contains 12 residues. Trimming stripped 7 bases from V and 6 bases from J, with 13 bases between. Germline CDR1 is GTSNPN and CDR2 is SVGIG (reference sequence). The CDR3 DNA reads TGTGCCTTCGCGAGGGAGGGTCAGCCCCAGCATTTT. It is translated as CAFAREGQPQHF.

This clone was recorded a few times. The chain links TRBV4-3 to TRBJ2-7; possible D gene TRBD1, 6 bases. The germline gives CDR1 LGHNA, CDR2 YSLEER. Trimming pared 0 bases from V and 2 bases from J, leaving 14 bases between. This CDR3 is 16 amino acids long. The CDR3 sequence: CASSQEDMGQAYEQYF. For the CDR3, the DNA is TGCGCCAGCAGCCAAGAGGATATGGGACAAGCCTACGAGCAGTACTTC.

This clone showed up just a few times. The chain combines TRBV5-4 with TRBJ2-1; 12 nucleotides line up with TRBD2. Germline loops: CDR1 SGHNT, CDR2 YYREEE (reference sequence). The CDR3 length is 17 residues. Trimming removed 1 base from V and 5 bases from J; junction bases left unmatched: 7. The CDR3 sequence is CASSLRSSGGANNEQFF. Here the CDR3 DNA reads TGTGCCAGCAGCTTGAGGTCTAGCGGGGGGGCGAACAATGAGCAGTTCTTC.

The rearrangement links TRBV7-2 to TRBJ1-5; weak D call: TRBD1 (6 bases). CDR3 length: 15 amino acids. Germline assignment: CDR1 SGHTA and CDR2 FQGNSA. With 7 bases removed from V and 2 bases from J, the gap between germline ends came to 15 bases. The CDR3 loop is CASTGGGSGNQPQHF. For the CDR3, the DNA is TGTGCCAGCACTGGAGGGGGGTCGGGCAATCAGCCCCAGCATTTT.

CDR3 bases: TGTGCCTGTGCGATCGGGATGAACACTGAAGCTTTCTTT. It encodes CACAIGMNTEAFF. The chain combines TRBV30 with TRBJ1-1; D is ambiguous. CDR3 size: 13 residues. Germline loops: CDR1 GTSNPN, CDR2 SVGIG (reference sequence). Deletions cut 6 bases from V and 0 bases from J, with 11 bases between.

The sample holds one count of this clone. The rearrangement joins TRBV28 to TRBJ2-3, with D possibly TRBD2 on 5 matching bases. Trimming took 4 bases from V and 0 from J, leaving 14 bases between them. Germline V lookup: CDR1 MDHEN, CDR2 SYDVKM. There are 16 residues in the CDR3. The CDR3 DNA is TGTGCCAGCAGTTCCTCCGGGGTCGATAGCACAGATACGCAGTATTTT. Its translation is CASSSSGVDSTDTQYF.

This chain joins TRBV10-1 and TRBJ2-5, with D unclear. Germline lookup yields CDR1 WNHNN and CDR2 SYGVQD (reference sequence). The CDR3 has 11 residues. Between the trimmed V and J ends, which lost 8 bases and 5 bases, there was a span of 9 bases. The CDR3: CASGSVETQYF. As DNA, the CDR3 is TGCGCCAGCGGATCGGTGGAGACCCAGTACTTC.

The rearrangement uses TRBV5-3 and TRBJ1-5; 7 bases map to TRBD1. TRBV5-3 is placed among ORFs of uncertain function. V lost 5 bases and J lost 4; bases outside the gene matches: 24. The CDR3 consists of 20 residues. CDR3 sequence (DNA): TGTGCCAGAAGGTATCGGGGCAAACAGGGGAACCCCCCCTTTAATCAGCCCCAGCATTTT. Translated, it gives CARRYRGKQGNPPFNQPQHF.

The V and J genes are TRBV27 and TRBJ2-7, with TRBD1 matching 10 bases. There are 13 residues in the CDR3. Germline values: CDR1 MNHEY, CDR2 SMNVEV (reference sequence). The J segment lost 4 bases and the V segment lost 8 bases, leaving 5 bases of the junction unmatched. The chain's CDR3 is CASGDRGVYEQYF. The CDR3 DNA reads as TGTGCCAGCGGGGACAGGGGAGTTTACGAGCAGTACTTC.

The CDR3 sequence: CASSFSGGATGELFF. The CDR3 DNA sequence: TGTGCCAGCTCGTTTAGCGGGGGGGCCACCGGGGAGCTGTTTTTT. This chain joins TRBV28 and TRBJ2-2, with 11 nucleotides matching TRBD2. Germline V lookup: CDR1 MDHEN, CDR2 SYDVKM. This CDR3 is 15 amino acids long. V was pared by 8 bases and J by 4 bases, with 6 bases of the junction left unmatched.

V gene TRBV18 combines with J gene TRBJ1-1, with a weak D call TRBD1 (5 bases). V was clipped by 0 bases and J by 5 bases, with 13 bases between them. The CDR3 consists of 15 residues. The germline V gene has CDR1 KGHSH and CDR2 LQKENI. The CDR3 here is CASSPPLAGGTEAFF. CDR3 nucleotide sequence: TGTGCCAGCTCACCACCATTGGCTGGGGGGACTGAAGCTTTCTTT.

CDR3: CASGGSLETQYF. Written as DNA, the CDR3 is TGTGCCAGCGGGGGGAGCCTAGAGACCCAGTACTTC. The V call is TRBV4-2, the J call TRBJ2-5; the D gene is possibly TRBD2 (6 bases). This CDR3 contains 12 residues. Germline CDR1 LGHNA, CDR2 YNFKEQ. Between the trimmed V and J ends, which lost 8 bases and 4 bases, there was a span of 11 bases.

The CDR3 DNA is TGTGCCAGCAGTGAAGCTTCCCGGGGGATGAGGCGCGGCTACACCTTC. Translated, it gives CASSEASRGMRRGYTF. This rearrangement joins TRBV6-1 to TRBJ1-2; D may be TRBD1 (5 bases). The CDR3 spans 16 residues. Deletions cut 0 bases from V and 8 bases from J, with 19 bases between. Germline assignment: CDR1 MNHNS and CDR2 SASEGT.

The chain uses TRBV20-1 and TRBJ2-1; TRBD2 agrees at 12 bases. The junction had 10 bases not matched to a gene; V was cut back by 6 bases and J by 7 bases. CDR3 size: 15 residues. Germline CDR1 DFQATT, CDR2 SNEGSKA (reference sequence). This CDR3 reads CSASLAGGPDNEQFF. For the CDR3, the DNA is TGCAGTGCGAGTCTAGCGGGGGGGCCTGATAATGAGCAGTTCTTC.

The chain joins TRBV29-1 to TRBJ1-1, with 10 bases matching TRBD1. The CDR3 sequence is 16 residues long. Germline CDR1 and CDR2: SQVTM and ANQGSEA. With V trimmed by 2 bases and J by 0 bases, 6 bases remained unmatched. CDR3 DNA sequence: TGCAGCGTTGAACCGGGACAGGGGTTGGTGAACACTGAAGCTTTCTTT. As protein: CSVEPGQGLVNTEAFF. Full variable domain (rest looked up from reference TRBV29-1 and TRBJ1-1): SAVISQKPSRDICQRGTSLTIQCQVDSQVTMMFWYRQQPGQSLTLIATANQGSEATYESGFVIDKFPISRPNLTFSTLTVSNMSPEDSSIYLCSVEPGQGLVNTEAFFGQGTRLTVV.

The rearrangement uses TRBV7-7 and TRBJ2-1, with a weak D call TRBD2 (5 bases). Per germline, CDR1 SSHAT and CDR2 FNYEAQ (reference sequence). V lost 2 bases and J lost 0, with 8 bases in between. The CDR3 spans 15 residues. The CDR3 DNA sequence: TGTGCCAGCAGCTTATCGGGGAGCTCCTACAATGAGCAGTTCTTC. Translated, it gives CASSLSGSSYNEQFF. Drawing the rest from reference TRBV7-7 and TRBJ2-1, the complete variable domain is GAGVSQSPRYKVTKRGQDVTLRCDPISSHATLYWYQQALGQGPEFLTYFNYEAQPDKSGLPSDRFSAERPEGSISTLTIQRTEQRDSAMYRCASSLSGSSYNEQFFGPGTRLTVL.

This clone has a single count. The gene calls are TRBV5-1 and TRBJ1-1, with no clear D. V was cut by 6 bases and J by 1 base, with 22 bases left in between. The CDR3 sequence is 17 residues long. CDR1 and CDR2 (germline): SGHRS, YFSETQ. This CDR3 is CASIRESRSGPNTEAFF. The CDR3 nucleotides are TGCGCCAGCATTAGGGAGAGCCGGTCTGGTCCGAACACTGAAGCTTTCTTT.

This clone came up once. V gene TRBV27 combines with J gene TRBJ1-1; a weak D match, TRBD1 (5 bases). Trimming removed 5 bases at V and 1 base at J, with 14 bases between. The CDR3 runs to 15 residues. From germline, CDR1 is MNHEY and CDR2 SMNVEV (reference sequence). The DNA of the CDR3 is TGTGCCAGCAGTCGAGAGGGGCGGTGGAACACTGAAGCTTTCTTT. It yields the protein CASSREGRWNTEAFF.

This clone was recorded only once. This sequence joins TRBV4-3 and TRBJ2-3, with 7 bases aligning to TRBD2. CDR3 size: 15 residues. J gave up 4 bases and V 3 bases, and 7 bases lay outside the gene matches. Germline CDR1 is LGHNA and CDR2 is YSLEER. CDR3 coding DNA: TGCGCCAGCAGCCACGGCGGGGGTAGTGCAGATACGCAGTATTTT. This gives the protein CASSHGGGSADTQYF.

The V call is TRBV11-3, the J call TRBJ2-3; D remains ambiguous. Germline-derived CDR1 and CDR2 are SGHNT and YENEEA. The CDR3 loop spans 12 amino acids. Deletions cut 3 bases from V and 1 base from J, with 2 bases between. In DNA, the CDR3 is TGTGCCAGCAGCTTCGGCACAGATACGCAGTATTTT. Its protein product is CASSFGTDTQYF.